This T cell receptor beta chain was sequenced during a study of T cell responses to AZD1222 COVID-19 vaccine. Whole-study findings and limits: Baseline serology detected seropositivity in only a handful of AZD1222 recipients. Per reports, nearly half of all spike-specific TCRs target regions that are unmutated in variants.

Sequencing was performed with immunoSEQ multiplex PCR; in TCRdb, only in-frame clones are kept and a portion is missing. The repertoire holds approximately 140,000 clones, with 93% as singletons. Deletions cut 10 bases from V and 8 bases from J, with 15 bases between. This CDR3 region has 13 residues. Germline values: CDR1 MNHEY, CDR2 SVGAGI. This clone occurred once. What it binds is not known. The material sequenced was peripheral blood, taken on day 0 of AZD1222 vaccination. This TCR was sampled from an adult in good health. This chain joins TRBV6-5 and TRBJ1-6; D not resolved. Here the CDR3 reads CATGRPGDSPLHF. DNA for the CDR3: TGTGCCACCGGGCGGCCGGGAGATTCACCCCTCCACTTT.